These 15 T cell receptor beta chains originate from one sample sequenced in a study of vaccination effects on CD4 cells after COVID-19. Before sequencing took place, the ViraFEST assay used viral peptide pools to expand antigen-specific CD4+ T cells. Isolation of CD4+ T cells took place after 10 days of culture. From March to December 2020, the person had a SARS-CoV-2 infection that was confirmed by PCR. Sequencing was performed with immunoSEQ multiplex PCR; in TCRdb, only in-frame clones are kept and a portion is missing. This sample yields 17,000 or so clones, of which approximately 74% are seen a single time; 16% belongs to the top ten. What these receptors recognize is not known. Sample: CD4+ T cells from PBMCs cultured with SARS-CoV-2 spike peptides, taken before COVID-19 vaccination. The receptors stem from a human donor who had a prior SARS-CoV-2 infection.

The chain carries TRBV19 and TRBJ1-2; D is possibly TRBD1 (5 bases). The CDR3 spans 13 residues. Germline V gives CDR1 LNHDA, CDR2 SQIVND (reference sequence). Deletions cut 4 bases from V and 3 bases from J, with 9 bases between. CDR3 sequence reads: CASSTGRDYGYTF. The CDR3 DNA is TGTGCCAGTAGTACGGGACGGGACTATGGCTACACCTTC.

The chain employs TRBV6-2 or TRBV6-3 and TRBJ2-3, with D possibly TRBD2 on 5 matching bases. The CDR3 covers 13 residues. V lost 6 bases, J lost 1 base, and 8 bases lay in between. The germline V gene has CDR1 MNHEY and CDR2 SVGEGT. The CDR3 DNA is TGTGCCAGCAGCAACGGGGGCACAGATACGCAGTATTTT. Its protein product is CASSNGGTDTQYF.

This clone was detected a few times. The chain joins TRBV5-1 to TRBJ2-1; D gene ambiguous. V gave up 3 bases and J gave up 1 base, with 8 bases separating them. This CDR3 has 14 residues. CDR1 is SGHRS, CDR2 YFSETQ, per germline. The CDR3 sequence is CASSSTLSYNEQFF. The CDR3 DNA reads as TGCGCCAGCAGCTCCACACTGTCCTACAATGAGCAGTTCTTC.

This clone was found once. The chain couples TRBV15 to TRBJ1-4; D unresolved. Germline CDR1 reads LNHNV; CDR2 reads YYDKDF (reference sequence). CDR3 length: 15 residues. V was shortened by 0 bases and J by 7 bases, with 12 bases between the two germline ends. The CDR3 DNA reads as TGTGCCACCAGCAGAGATAAGGGAGTTACTGAAAAACTGTTTTTT. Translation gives CATSRDKGVTEKLFF. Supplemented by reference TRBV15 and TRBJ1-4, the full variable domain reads DAMVIQNPRYQVTQFGKPVTLSCSQTLNHNVMYWYQQKSSQAPKLLFHYYDKDFNNEADTPDNFQSRRPNTSFCFLDIRSPGLGDTAMYLCATSRDKGVTEKLFFGSGTQLSVL.

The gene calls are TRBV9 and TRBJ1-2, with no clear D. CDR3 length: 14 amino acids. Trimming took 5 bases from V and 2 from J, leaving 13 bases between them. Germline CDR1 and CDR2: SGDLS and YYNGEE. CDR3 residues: CASSSDPLNYGYTF. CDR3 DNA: TGTGCCAGCAGTTCAGACCCGCTAAACTATGGCTACACCTTC.

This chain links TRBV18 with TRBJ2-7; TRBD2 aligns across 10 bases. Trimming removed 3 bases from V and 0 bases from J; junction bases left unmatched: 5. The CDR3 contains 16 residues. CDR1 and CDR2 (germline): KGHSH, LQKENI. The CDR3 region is CASSPIAGGSSYEQYF. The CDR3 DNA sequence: TGTGCCAGCTCACCGATAGCGGGAGGTTCCTCCTACGAGCAGTACTTC.

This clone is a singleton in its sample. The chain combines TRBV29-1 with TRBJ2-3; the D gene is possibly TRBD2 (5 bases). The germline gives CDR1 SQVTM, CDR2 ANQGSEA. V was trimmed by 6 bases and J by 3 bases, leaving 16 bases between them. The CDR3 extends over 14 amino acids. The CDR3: CSVGPGSATDTQYF. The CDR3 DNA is TGCAGCGTCGGCCCGGGGTCAGCGACAGATACGCAGTATTTT.

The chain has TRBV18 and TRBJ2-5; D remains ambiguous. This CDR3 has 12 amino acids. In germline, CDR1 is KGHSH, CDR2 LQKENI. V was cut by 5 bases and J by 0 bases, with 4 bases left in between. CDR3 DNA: TGTGCCAGCTCATCAAACCAAGAGACCCAGTACTTC. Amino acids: CASSSNQETQYF.

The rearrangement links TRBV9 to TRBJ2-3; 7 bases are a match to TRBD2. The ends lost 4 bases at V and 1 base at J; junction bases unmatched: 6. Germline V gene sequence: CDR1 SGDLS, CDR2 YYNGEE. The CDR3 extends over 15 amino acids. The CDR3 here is CASSPMGGGTDTQYF. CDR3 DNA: TGTGCCAGCAGCCCCATGGGGGGGGGCACAGATACGCAGTATTTT.

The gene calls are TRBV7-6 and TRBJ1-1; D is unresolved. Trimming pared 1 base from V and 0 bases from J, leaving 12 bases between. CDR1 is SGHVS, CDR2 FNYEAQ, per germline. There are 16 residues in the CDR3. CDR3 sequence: CASSLDFSTVNTEAFF. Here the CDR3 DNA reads TGTGCCAGCAGCTTAGACTTTTCGACGGTGAACACTGAAGCTTTCTTT.

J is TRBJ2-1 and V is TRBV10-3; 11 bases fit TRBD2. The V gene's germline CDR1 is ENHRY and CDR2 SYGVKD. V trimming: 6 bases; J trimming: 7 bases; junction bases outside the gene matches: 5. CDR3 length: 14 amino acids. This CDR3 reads CAISPGTSGNEQFF. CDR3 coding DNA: TGTGCCATCAGCCCCGGGACTAGCGGTAATGAGCAGTTCTTC.

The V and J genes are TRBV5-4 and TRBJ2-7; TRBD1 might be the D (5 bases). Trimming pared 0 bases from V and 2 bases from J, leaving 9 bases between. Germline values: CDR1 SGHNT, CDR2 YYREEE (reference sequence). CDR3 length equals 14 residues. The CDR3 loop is CASSLGTHTYEQYF. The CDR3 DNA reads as TGTGCCAGCAGCTTGGGGACACATACCTACGAGCAGTACTTC.

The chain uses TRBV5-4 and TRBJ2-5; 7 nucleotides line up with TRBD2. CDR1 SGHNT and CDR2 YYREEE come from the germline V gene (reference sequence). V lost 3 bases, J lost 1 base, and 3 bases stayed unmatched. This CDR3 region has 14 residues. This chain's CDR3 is CASSSGLLQETQYF. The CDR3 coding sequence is TGTGCCAGCAGCTCGGGACTACTCCAAGAGACCCAGTACTTC.

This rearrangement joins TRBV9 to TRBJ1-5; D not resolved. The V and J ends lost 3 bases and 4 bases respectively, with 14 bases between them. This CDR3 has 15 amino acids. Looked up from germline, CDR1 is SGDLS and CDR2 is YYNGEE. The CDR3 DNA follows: TGTGCCAGCAGCGCTACCGACGGGAGGAATCAGCCCCAGCATTTT. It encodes CASSATDGRNQPQHF.

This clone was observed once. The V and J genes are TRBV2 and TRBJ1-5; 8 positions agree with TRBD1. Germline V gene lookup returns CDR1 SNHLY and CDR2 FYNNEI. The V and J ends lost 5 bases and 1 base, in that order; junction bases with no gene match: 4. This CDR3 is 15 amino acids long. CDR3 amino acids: CASSLDRASNQPQHF. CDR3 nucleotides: TGTGCCAGCAGTCTGGACAGGGCGAGCAATCAGCCCCAGCATTTT.